The subject of this entry is one TCR beta chain. The sample is drawn from a study of blood T cell repertoires in COVID-19. The overall study: Acute-phase and convalescent COVID-19 samples originated in the United States, Italy and Spain. T cells, B-cell-depleted T cells, or PBMCs supplied cDNA or gDNA.

Original handling: For nucleated cells, counts were estimated from reference gene primer amplification. Libraries were prepared by immunoSEQ multiplex PCR; TCRdb keeps only in-frame clonotypes and omits some of them. V and J calls plus clone size are reproduced from that table; the DNA served to infer D and trimming. The repertoire holds 330,000 or so clones, with roughly nine tenths as singletons. The study counted Cohort 3 donors as recovered given two negative PCRs, clearance, or symptom resolution. Germline CDR1 reads SGHAT; CDR2 reads FQNNGV. The CDR3 has 14 residues. After removal of 5 bases from V and 8 bases from J, the junction contained 7 bases not matched to a gene.

Sequencing was performed on PBMCs or T cells enriched from blood (not recorded which). The TCR sequence derives from a woman between 25 and 40 years old who had recovered from COVID-19. The chain links TRBV11-2 to TRBJ1-4; 8 bases agree with TRBD1. CDR3 DNA sequence: TGTGCCAGCAGCCCGGACAGGGTGAGAGAAAAACTGTTTTTT. Amino acids: CASSPDRVREKLFF.